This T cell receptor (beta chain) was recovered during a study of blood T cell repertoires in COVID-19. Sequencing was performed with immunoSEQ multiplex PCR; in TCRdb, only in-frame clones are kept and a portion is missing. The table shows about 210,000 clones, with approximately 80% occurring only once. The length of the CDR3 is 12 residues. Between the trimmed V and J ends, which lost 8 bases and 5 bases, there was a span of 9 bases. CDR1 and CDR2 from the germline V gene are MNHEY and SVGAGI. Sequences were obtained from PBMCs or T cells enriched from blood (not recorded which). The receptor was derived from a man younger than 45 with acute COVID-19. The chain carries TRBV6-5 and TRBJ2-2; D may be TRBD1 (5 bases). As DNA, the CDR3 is TGTGCCAGCCGAAGGGGAACCGGGGAGCTGTTTTTT. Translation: CASRRGTGELFF.